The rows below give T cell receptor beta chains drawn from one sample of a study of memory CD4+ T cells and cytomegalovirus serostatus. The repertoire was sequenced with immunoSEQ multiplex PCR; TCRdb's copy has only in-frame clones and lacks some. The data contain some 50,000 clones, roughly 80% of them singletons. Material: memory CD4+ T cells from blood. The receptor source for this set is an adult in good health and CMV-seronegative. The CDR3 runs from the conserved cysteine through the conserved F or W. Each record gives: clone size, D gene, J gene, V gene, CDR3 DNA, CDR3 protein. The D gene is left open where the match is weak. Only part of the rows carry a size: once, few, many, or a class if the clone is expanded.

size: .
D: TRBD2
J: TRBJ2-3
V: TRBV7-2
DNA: TGTGCCACCTCCCTTGGACTAGCGGGGGCCACAGATACGCAGTATTTT
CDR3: CATSLGLAGATDTQYF

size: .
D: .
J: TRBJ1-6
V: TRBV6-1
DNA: TGTGCCAGCAGTGAAGCGTGGGGGGTTAATTCACCCCTCCACTTT
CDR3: CASSEAWGVNSPLHF

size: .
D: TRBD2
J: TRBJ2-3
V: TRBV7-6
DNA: TGTGCCAGCTCCTCCGCGACTAGCGGCACAGATACGCAGTATTTT
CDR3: CASSSATSGTDTQYF

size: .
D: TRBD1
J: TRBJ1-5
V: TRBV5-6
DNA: TGTGCCAGCAGCAACGGCGGGACAGTCGGCAATCAGCCCCAGCATTTT
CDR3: CASSNGGTVGNQPQHF

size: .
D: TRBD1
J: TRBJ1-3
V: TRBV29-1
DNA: TGCAGCGTTGAAGATCTTTACTCGGGACAGGGAAACACCATATATTTT
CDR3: CSVEDLYSGQGNTIYF

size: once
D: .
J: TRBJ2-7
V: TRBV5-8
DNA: TGTGCCAGCAGCTCGCCCGGGTACAGGGCCAACGAGCAGTACTTC
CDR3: CASSSPGYRANEQYF

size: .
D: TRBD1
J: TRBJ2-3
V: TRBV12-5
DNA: TGTGCTAGTGGTTTAGGACAGGTGGGGGATACGCAGTATTTT
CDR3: CASGLGQVGDTQYF

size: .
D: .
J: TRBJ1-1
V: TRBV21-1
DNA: TGTGCCAGCAGCAAAGAGGGACACCGGCGGGACACTGAAGCTTTCTTT
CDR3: CASSKEGHRRDTEAFF

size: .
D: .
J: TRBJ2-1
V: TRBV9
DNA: TGTGCCAGCAGCGTAGGGACGTTGGGGGCCAATGAGCAGTTCTTC
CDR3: CASSVGTLGANEQFF

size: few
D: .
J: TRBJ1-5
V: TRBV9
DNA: TGTGCCAGCAGCGTAAGCCCTAATAGCAATCAGCCCCAGCATTTT
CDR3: CASSVSPNSNQPQHF

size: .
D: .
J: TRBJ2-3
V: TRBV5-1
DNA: TGCGCCAGCAGCGGCGGATCTAGCACAGATACGCAGTATTTT
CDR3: CASSGGSSTDTQYF

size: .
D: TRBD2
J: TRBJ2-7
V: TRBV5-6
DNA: TGTGCCAGCAGCTTGGTAGCGACTAGCGGGGAGAGGGAGAACGAGCAGTACTTC
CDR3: CASSLVATSGERENEQYF

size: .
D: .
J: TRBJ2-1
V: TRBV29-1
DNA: TGCAGCGTCGGCGGTGAGGGGCGGACCAGGGATGAGCAGTTCTTC
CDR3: CSVGGEGRTRDEQFF

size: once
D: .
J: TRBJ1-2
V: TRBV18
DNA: TGTGCCAGCTCACCTACGAGGGGATATGGCTACACCTTC
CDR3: CASSPTRGYGYTF

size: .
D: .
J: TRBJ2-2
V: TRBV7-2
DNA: TGTGCCAGCAGCTTAGGATCGACGGCGATGGAGCTGTTTTTT
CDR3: CASSLGSTAMELFF

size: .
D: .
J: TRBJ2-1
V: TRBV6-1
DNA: TGTGCCAGCAGTCTCGTAGATGAGCAGTTCTTC
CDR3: CASSLVDEQFF

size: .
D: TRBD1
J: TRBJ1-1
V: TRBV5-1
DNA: TGCGCCAGCCAGGGGGCTGTGAACACTGAAGCTTTCTTT
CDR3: CASQGAVNTEAFF

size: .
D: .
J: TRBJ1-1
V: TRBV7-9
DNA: TGTGCCAGCAGCCGACCGAGATTGGGGGGAACTAACACTGAAGCTTTCTTT
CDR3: CASSRPRLGGTNTEAFF

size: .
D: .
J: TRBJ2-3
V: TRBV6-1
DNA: TGTGCCAGCAGGGACCGGGATACGCAGTATTTT
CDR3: CASRDRDTQYF